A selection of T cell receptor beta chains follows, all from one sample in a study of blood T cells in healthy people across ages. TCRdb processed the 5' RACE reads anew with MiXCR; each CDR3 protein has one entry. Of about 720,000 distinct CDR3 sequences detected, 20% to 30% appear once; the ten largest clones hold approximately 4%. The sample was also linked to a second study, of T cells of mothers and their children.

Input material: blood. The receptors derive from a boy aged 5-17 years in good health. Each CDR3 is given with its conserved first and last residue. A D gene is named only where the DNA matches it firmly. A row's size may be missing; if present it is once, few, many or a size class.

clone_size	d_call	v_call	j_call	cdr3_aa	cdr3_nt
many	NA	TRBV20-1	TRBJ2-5	CSASQETQYF	TGCAGTGCTAGCCAAGAGACCCAGTACTTC
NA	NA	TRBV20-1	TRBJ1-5	CSARRIGQNSNQPQHF	TGCAGTGCTAGGCGAATCGGACAGAATAGCAATCAGCCCCAGCATTTT
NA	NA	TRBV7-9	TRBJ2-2	CASSLGMSGELFF	TGTGCCAGCAGCTTAGGAATGTCCGGGGAGCTGTTTTTT
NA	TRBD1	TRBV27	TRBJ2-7	CASSPYRGRTSYEQYF	TGTGCCAGCAGCCCCTACAGGGGGCGAACCTCCTACGAGCAGTACTTC
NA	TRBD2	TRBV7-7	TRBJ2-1	CASSSSVAGGGNEQFF	TGTGCTAGCAGTTCAAGCGTAGCGGGAGGCGGCAATGAGCAGTTCTTC
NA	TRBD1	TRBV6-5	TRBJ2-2	CASSYSPGQGTGELFF	TGTGCCAGCAGTTACTCCCCGGGACAGGGAACCGGGGAGCTGTTTTTT
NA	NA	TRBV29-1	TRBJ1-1	CSVAQSPTVNTEAFF	TGCAGCGTTGCCCAGAGCCCGACAGTGAACACTGAAGCTTTCTTT
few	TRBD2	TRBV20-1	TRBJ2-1	CSAWGLDSYNEQFF	TGCAGTGCCTGGGGACTAGACTCCTACAATGAGCAGTTCTTC
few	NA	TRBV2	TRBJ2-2	CASSREVTGELFF	TGTGCCAGCAGCAGGGAAGTCACCGGGGAGCTGTTTTTT
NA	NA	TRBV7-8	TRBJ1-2	CASSPQRAGYTF	TGTGCCAGCAGCCCCCAGAGGGCTGGCTACACCTTC
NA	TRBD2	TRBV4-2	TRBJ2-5	CASSQGVGGSAVGAQYF	TGTGCCAGCAGCCAAGGGGTTGGCGGGAGCGCCGTGGGGGCCCAGTACTTC
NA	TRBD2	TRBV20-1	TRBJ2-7	CSARRAGDTHEQYF	TGCAGTGCCCGGCGAGCGGGGGACACCCACGAGCAGTACTTC
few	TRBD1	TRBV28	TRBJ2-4	CASSNPTTTGVGSKNIQYF	TGTGCCAGCAGTAACCCGACCACGACAGGGGTCGGATCCAAAAACATTCAGTACTTC
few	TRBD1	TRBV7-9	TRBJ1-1	CASSLAGTGFSTEAFF	TGTGCCAGCAGCTTAGCCGGGACAGGGTTTAGCACTGAAGCTTTCTTT
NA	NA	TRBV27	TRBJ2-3	CASNEGEGLPTDTQYF	TGTGCCAGCAATGAGGGGGAGGGCCTCCCCACAGATACGCAGTATTTT
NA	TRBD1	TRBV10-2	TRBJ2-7	CASSEATGQYEQYF	TGCGCCAGCAGTGAGGCGACGGGACAGTACGAGCAGTACTTC
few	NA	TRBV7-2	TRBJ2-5	CASSGGFTQYF	TGTGCCAGCAGCGGGGGTTTTACCCAGTACTTC
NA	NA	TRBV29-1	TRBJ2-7	CSAVVAYEQYF	TGCAGCGCGGTGGTAGCCTACGAGCAGTACTTC
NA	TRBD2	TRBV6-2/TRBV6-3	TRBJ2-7	CASSSGLGIYEQYF	TGTGCCAGCAGTTCCGGACTAGGGATCTACGAGCAGTACTTC
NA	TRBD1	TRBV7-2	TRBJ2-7	CASSPTGTGVYEQYF	TGTGCCAGCAGCCCAACCGGGACAGGAGTCTACGAGCAGTACTTC
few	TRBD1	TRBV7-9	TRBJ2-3	CASSPGGVITDTQYF	TGTGCCAGCAGCCCAGGGGGTGTTATAACAGATACGCAGTATTTT
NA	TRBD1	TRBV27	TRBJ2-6	CASSRTGSSGANVLTF	TGTGCCAGCAGTCGGACAGGCTCCTCTGGGGCCAACGTCCTGACTTTC
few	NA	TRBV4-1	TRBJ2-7	CASSQLQGATYEQYF	TGCGCCAGCAGCCAGCTACAGGGAGCTACCTACGAGCAGTACTTC
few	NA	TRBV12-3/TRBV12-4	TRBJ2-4	CASSITAAKNIQYF	TGTGCCAGCAGTATCACAGCAGCCAAAAACATTCAGTACTTC